Listed below are T cell receptor beta chains from one sample, sequenced in a study of identical twins. Using its own MiXCR run on the 5' RACE reads, TCRdb lists one record per CDR3 protein. The sample records 520,000 or so distinct CDR3 sequences, roughly a fifth being singletons. These data were likewise used in another study, on T cells expressing NK-cell markers.

Sequenced: CD4+ T cells sorted from blood. Every receptor here comes from a woman aged 18 to 35 in good health. Both conserved end residues are part of each CDR3. D genes are given only for firm matches. Not every row has a clone size; where given, it reads once, few, many or a size class.

V gene	clone size	J gene	D gene	CDR3 DNA	CDR3 protein
TRBV20-1	.	TRBJ2-1	.	TGCAGTGCTAAAGGGGGGACCTCGGTGCGGATATACAATGAGCAGTTCTTC	CSAKGGTSVRIYNEQFF
TRBV7-9	.	TRBJ1-1	.	TGTGCCAGCAGCTTAGGACTCGGCACTGAAGCTTTCTTT	CASSLGLGTEAFF
TRBV20-1	.	TRBJ2-3	.	TGCAGTGGAAAACCCATCCTGAGGGCAGATACGCAGTATTTT	CSGKPILRADTQYF
TRBV12-3/TRBV12-4	.	TRBJ2-3	.	TGTGCCAGCAGAGGAAGGGCCACAGATACGCAGTATTTT	CASRGRATDTQYF
TRBV6-5	.	TRBJ1-3	.	TGTGCCAGCAGTTACCGGCCAGGGTACTCTGGAAACACCATATATTTT	CASSYRPGYSGNTIYF
TRBV20-1	.	TRBJ1-1	.	TGCAGTGCTAGAGCGATAGGAGGGATTACAGTGGAAGCTTTCTTT	CSARAIGGITVEAFF
TRBV6-5	.	TRBJ2-7	.	TGTGCCAGCAGTTACTCTCAGGGTGTCTACGAGCAGTACTTC	CASSYSQGVYEQYF
TRBV27	.	TRBJ2-5	TRBD2	TGTGCCAGCATGATTTTGGCGGGCGGGGGGCGAAGAGAGACCCAGTACTTC	CASMILAGGGRRETQYF
TRBV7-2	few	TRBJ2-3	.	TGTGCCAGCAGCTTAGCAGTATTCCTCTCAGATACGCAGTATTTT	CASSLAVFLSDTQYF
TRBV10-3	.	TRBJ2-1	TRBD2	TGTGCCACCGGGGGGGTGTGGGATGAGCAGTTCTTC	CATGGVWDEQFF
TRBV27	.	TRBJ2-7	TRBD1	TGTGCCAGCAGTAAGACAGGGTCGTTCTCCTACGAGCAGTACTTC	CASSKTGSFSYEQYF
TRBV29-1	few	TRBJ1-1	.	TGCAGCGTTGGACAGGATTGGACCACTGAAGCTTTCTTT	CSVGQDWTTEAFF
TRBV4-3	few	TRBJ2-7	.	TGCGCCAGCAGCCAAGGACACCAGGGACCCCTCTACGAGCAGTACTTC	CASSQGHQGPLYEQYF
TRBV20-1	few	TRBJ2-4	TRBD1	TGCAGTGCTAATGGACAGGGGGCGAAAAACATTCAGTACTTC	CSANGQGAKNIQYF
TRBV6-1	few	TRBJ2-5	TRBD2	TGTGCCAGCAGGCCTCCGGGACTAGCGGGGAAGTACTTC	CASRPPGLAGKYF
TRBV10-3	few	TRBJ2-7	.	TGTGCCATCAGTGGATCCAGCAGCCCCTACGAGCAGTACTTC	CAISGSSSPYEQYF
TRBV25-1	few	TRBJ2-3	.	TGTGCCAGCAGTGAATTCAGAGGAAGTAGCACAGATACGCAGTATTTT	CASSEFRGSSTDTQYF
TRBV5-1	.	TRBJ1-2	.	TGCGCCAGCAGCTTGGAGGTACTCTATGGCTACACCTTC	CASSLEVLYGYTF
TRBV10-3	few	TRBJ2-7	TRBD1	TGTGCCATCAGTGAGAGGGACAGGGTGGGCTACGAGCAGTACTTC	CAISERDRVGYEQYF
TRBV9	few	TRBJ2-7	TRBD2	TGTGCCAGCAGCGTGAGCGGGGAGAGCTCCTACGAGCAGTACTTC	CASSVSGESSYEQYF
TRBV2	.	TRBJ2-1	TRBD2	TGTGCCAGCGGGGGTAGCGGGTCGTTTTCCTACAATGAGCAGTTCTTC	CASGGSGSFSYNEQFF
TRBV7-8	.	TRBJ2-1	.	TGTGCCAGCAGCGCTCAGCTAAATCTAGCTTCAGACAATGAGCAGTTCTTC	CASSAQLNLASDNEQFF
TRBV29-1	few	TRBJ2-7	.	TGCAGCGTTGCGAAAGATGCAATCTACGAGCAGTACTTC	CSVAKDAIYEQYF
TRBV27	few	TRBJ2-7	TRBD1	TGTGCCAGCAGATTGCAACCTCAGGGGGACGAGCAGTACTTC	CASRLQPQGDEQYF
TRBV3-1	few	TRBJ1-6	.	TGTGCCAGCAGCCGGCGTGGGTCTGGACATAATTCACCCCTCCACTTT	CASSRRGSGHNSPLHF
TRBV5-1	few	TRBJ2-7	.	TGCGCCAGCAGCCTCAACCCCGGCCCTAGAGACTACGAGCAGTACTTC	CASSLNPGPRDYEQYF
TRBV25-1	.	TRBJ2-4	TRBD1	TGTGCCAGCAGTGACCAGGGACAGGGGAAAAACATTCAGTACTTC	CASSDQGQGKNIQYF
TRBV11-2	few	TRBJ2-1	TRBD2	TGTGCCAGCAGCTTAGTAGGGACTAGCGGGGGAGAAACCTACAATGAGCAGTTCTTC	CASSLVGTSGGETYNEQFF
TRBV7-6	.	TRBJ1-3	.	TGTGCCAGCAGCCCGAGGCTTAGCTCGAACATATATTTT	CASSPRLSSNIYF
TRBV20-1	few	TRBJ1-4	.	TGCAGTGCCGTTAACAAGGACGGTGAAAAACTGTTTTTT	CSAVNKDGEKLFF
TRBV10-3	.	TRBJ1-1	.	TGTGCCATCAGTCCGGGAAAGAACACTGAAGCTTTCTTT	CAISPGKNTEAFF
TRBV7-2	few	TRBJ2-1	.	TGTGCCAGCAGCATACCTTGGGACATAGGGGGGATGAATGAGCAGTTCTTC	CASSIPWDIGGMNEQFF
TRBV20-1	.	TRBJ2-1	TRBD2	TGCAGTGCCCCCGGGGGGGGGACCTACAATGAGCAGTTCTTC	CSAPGGGTYNEQFF
TRBV29-1	many	TRBJ1-1	TRBD1	TGCAGCGTCGAACGACAGGGGGGAACTGAAGCTTTCTTT	CSVERQGGTEAFF
TRBV29-1	.	TRBJ1-6	TRBD1	TGCAGCGTCCAAGGACAGGGGCCGACCAATTCACCCCTCCACTTT	CSVQGQGPTNSPLHF
TRBV20-1	few	TRBJ1-4	.	TGCAGTGCTAGAGGTGTCGGAGAAAAACTGTTTTTT	CSARGVGEKLFF
TRBV4-3	.	TRBJ1-3	.	TGCGCCAGCAGCCAATATGACAGAGGAAACACCATATATTTT	CASSQYDRGNTIYF
TRBV5-5	few	TRBJ2-3	.	TGTGCCAGCAGCCACGGGACATATGGAGATACGCAGTATTTT	CASSHGTYGDTQYF
TRBV7-2	.	TRBJ2-3	.	TGTGCCAGCAGCACCCGACACAGCACAGATACGCAGTATTTT	CASSTRHSTDTQYF
TRBV11-2	.	TRBJ2-3	TRBD2	TGTGCCAGCAGCTTACTCGCTAGCGGTAGCACAGATACGCAGTATTTT	CASSLLASGSTDTQYF
TRBV18	few	TRBJ1-1	.	TGTGCCAGCTCACCACCGAACGGGGATGCTTTCTTT	CASSPPNGDAFF
TRBV9	.	TRBJ2-7	TRBD2	TGTGCCAGCAGCGTAGGGATCCCGGTACTAGCGGGAGAACACTACGAGCAGTACTTC	CASSVGIPVLAGEHYEQYF
TRBV20-1	few	TRBJ1-2	.	TGCAGTGCGGCGGCAGGGAAGCAGAGCGGCTACACCTTC	CSAAAGKQSGYTF
TRBV5-1	.	TRBJ1-1	.	TGCGCCAGCAGCTTGGAGGGTCCGGGTAACACTGAAGCTTTCTTT	CASSLEGPGNTEAFF
TRBV11-2	few	TRBJ2-3	.	TGTGCCAGCAGCTTAGGAGTAGTGGCGGGGTCGGCGTCGGATACGCAGTATTTT	CASSLGVVAGSASDTQYF
TRBV3-1	.	TRBJ1-2	.	TGTGCCAGCAGCCAAGATGAAGGGACGGGTGGCTACACCTTC	CASSQDEGTGGYTF
TRBV5-1	few	TRBJ2-1	.	TGCGCCAGCAGGACTACCTCGGACCATGAGCAGTTCTTC	CASRTTSDHEQFF